This TCR beta chain came from a study of memory CD4+ T cells and cytomegalovirus serostatus. Germline V CDR1 and CDR2: MNHEY, SMNVEV (reference sequence). Trimming left V 2 bases short and J 2 bases short, with 13 bases between. The CDR3 totals 15 residues. The sort gate was single viable CD3+CD4+CD8-CD45RO+ cells for memory CD4+ T cells. Sequencing was performed with immunoSEQ multiplex PCR; in TCRdb, only in-frame clones are kept and a portion is missing. The data show tens of thousands of clones, about 75% seen once. The receptor's source is an adult in good health and CMV-seronegative. Some clones in this sample may be carry-over from other donors' samples. The sample was memory CD4+ T cells from blood. This chain connects TRBV27 to TRBJ2-7; D may be TRBD1 (5 bases). For the CDR3, the DNA is TGTGCCAGCAGTTTAATGGCAGGGCTCACCTACGAGCAGTACTTC. It encodes CASSLMAGLTYEQYF.